This T cell receptor (beta chain) emerged from a study of shared clonotypes between healthy human individuals. This clone was counted once. The donors were adults (healthy and HIV-negative) with no recent acute infections or vaccinations. Deep was the level used in running the assay. The assay was immunoSEQ multiplex PCR, and TCRdb's table has in-frame clones only and misses some. The table has some 1 million clones, around 74% seen once. The germline V gene has CDR1 GTSNPN and CDR2 SVGIG (reference sequence). With 3 bases removed from V and 0 bases from J, the gap between germline ends came to 8 bases. This CDR3 has 13 amino acids.

The chain is built from TRBV30 and TRBJ2-5, with D tentatively TRBD2 (5 bases). This sequence was found in a man younger than 35 in good health. The specimen was memory CD4+ T cells sorted from blood. Subset noted: CD45RA-negative fraction. The CDR3 DNA reads TGTGCCTGGAGGAGGGAGTACCAAGAGACCCAGTACTTC. This translates into CAWRREYQETQYF.